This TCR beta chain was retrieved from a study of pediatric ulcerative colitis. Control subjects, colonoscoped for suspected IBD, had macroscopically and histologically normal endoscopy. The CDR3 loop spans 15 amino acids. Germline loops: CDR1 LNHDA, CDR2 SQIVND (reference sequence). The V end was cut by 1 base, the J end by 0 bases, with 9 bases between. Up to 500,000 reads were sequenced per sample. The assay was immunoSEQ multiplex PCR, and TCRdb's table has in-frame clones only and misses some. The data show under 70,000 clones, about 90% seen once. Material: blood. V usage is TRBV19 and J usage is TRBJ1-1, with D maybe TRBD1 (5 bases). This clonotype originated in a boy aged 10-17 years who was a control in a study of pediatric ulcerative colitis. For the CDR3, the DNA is TGTGCCAGTAGTATAGGAGGGGTGGTGAACACTGAAGCTTTCTTT. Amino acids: CASSIGGVVNTEAFF.